This T cell receptor beta chain was found in a study of identifying expanded T cells in peripheral blood. Sequencing used immunoSEQ multiplex PCR; TCRdb keeps in-frame clones, though not all of them. The sample lists tens of thousands of clones, approximately 89% seen once, with around 4.1% in the top ten. Details on this clone: The antigen remains undetermined.

This CDR3 contains 14 residues. Trimming pared 3 bases from V and 4 bases from J, leaving 10 bases between. Germline V gene sequence: CDR1 SGHKS, CDR2 YYEKEE (reference sequence). Study-level results: Across healthy donors, higher total template counts meant significantly greater approximately two-week count variance.

The source of this sequence is a person aged 18 to 75 in good health. The genes are TRBV5-5 and TRBJ1-4; no firm D call. The sequenced sample was blood. CDR3 residues: CASSYYEINEKLFF. Here the CDR3 DNA reads TGTGCCAGCAGCTACTACGAGATTAATGAAAAACTGTTTTTT.